The 30 T cell receptor beta chains below come from one sample, sequenced in a study of blood T cells in healthy people across ages. Sample-barcoded 5' priming and a J-beta primer mix drove a second PCR of about 6 to 12 cycles. A single record per CDR3 protein comes from TCRdb applying MiXCR to the 5' RACE reads. The sample shows 1.5 million to 2 million distinct CDR3 sequences, about 49% of them seen only once. Sequencing used blood. These receptors all come from a woman in her thirties or forties in good health.

The rearrangement joins TRBV5-1 to TRBJ2-7; D not certain. The CDR3 has 15 amino acids. V was cut by 0 bases and J by 2 bases, with 12 bases left in between. Germline assignment: CDR1 SGHRS and CDR2 YFSETQ. The CDR3 region is CASSLEPGSPYEQYF. The CDR3 DNA sequence: TGCGCCAGCAGCTTGGAACCAGGTTCACCCTACGAGCAGTACTTC.

The gene calls are TRBV7-2 and TRBJ1-6, with no clear D. Trimming removed 8 bases from V and 10 bases from J, with 15 bases in between. The CDR3 is 13 residues long. Germline CDR1 reads SGHTA; CDR2 reads FQGNSA. The CDR3 DNA is TGTGCCAGCCGTCAAGCAAGTTTATCACCCCTCCACTTT. Translation: CASRQASLSPLHF.

This clonotype was detected a few times. The junction differs from germline at one of its ends, possibly a read error. This chain joins TRBV7-9 and TRBJ2-1, with TRBD2 matching over 7 bases. This CDR3 has 17 amino acids. Germline CDR1 is SEHNR and CDR2 is FQNEAQ (reference sequence). This CDR3 reads CASSQGTTPSSYNERFF. The DNA for the CDR3 is TGTGCCAGCAGCCAAGGGACTACCCCGAGCTCCTACAATGAGCGGTTCTTC.

Remarks on this clonotype: One end of the junction does not line up with germline, which may come from a read error. This chain joins TRBV12-3 or TRBV12-4 and TRBJ2-7; TRBD1 agrees at 11 bases. This CDR3 region has 17 residues. The CDR3 DNA follows: TGTGCCTGCAGTTTGCCCCTCCCGGGACAGGGGGACTACGAGCAGTACTTC. Its protein is CACSLPLPGQGDYEQYF.

Note on this clonotype: One end of the junction is discordant with germline, which a read error may explain. The chain links TRBV27 to TRBJ2-1; 13 nucleotides line up with TRBD2. Germline V lookup: CDR1 MNHEY, CDR2 SMNVEV (reference sequence). The CDR3 runs to 17 residues. This CDR3 is CAGSAGLAGETYNEQFF. CDR3 nucleotide sequence: TGTGCCGGCAGTGCTGGACTAGCGGGGGAAACCTACAATGAGCAGTTCTTC.

V gene TRBV7-2 combines with J gene TRBJ1-6; the D is unclear. V shed 5 bases and J shed 13 bases, with 12 bases lying between them. The CDR3 is 12 residues long. CDR1 and CDR2 from the germline V gene are SGHTA and FQGNSA. CDR3 region: CASSHSAPPLHF. Written as DNA, the CDR3 is TGTGCCAGCAGCCATTCAGCCCCCCCCCTCCACTTT.

V is TRBV9 and J is TRBJ1-1; 8 bases line up with TRBD1. The CDR3 is 15 amino acids. V trimming: 0 bases; J trimming: 1 base; junction bases outside the gene matches: 2. In germline, CDR1 is SGDLS, CDR2 YYNGEE. The CDR3 nucleotides read TGTGCCAGCAGCGTAGACGGGACAGGGAACACTGAAGCTTTCTTT. Protein product: CASSVDGTGNTEAFF.

The genes are TRBV10-1 and TRBJ1-4; D ambiguous. This CDR3 spans 15 amino acids. Germline V lookup: CDR1 WNHNN, CDR2 SYGVQD (reference sequence). The V gene lost 2 bases and the J gene lost 5 bases, with 12 bases spanning the gap. CDR3 DNA sequence: TGCGCCAGCAGTGAGCCAGACAACCTCAATGAAAAACTGTTTTTT. Translation: CASSEPDNLNEKLFF.

This rearrangement joins TRBV7-2 to TRBJ2-2, with D tentatively TRBD2 (5 bases). V was trimmed by 5 bases and J by 8 bases, leaving 9 bases between them. The CDR3 loop spans 12 amino acids. Germline loops: CDR1 SGHTA, CDR2 FQGNSA. The CDR3 sequence is CASSTSGGELFF. DNA of the CDR3: TGTGCCAGCAGCACGTCGGGGGGGGAGCTGTTTTTT.

There are many counts of this clonotype. The rearrangement uses TRBV11-2 and TRBJ2-5; 10 bases are shared with TRBD2. CDR1 and CDR2 (germline): SGHAT, FQNNGV. Losses at the gene ends were 0 bases for V and 1 base for J; bases not matched to a gene: 2. The CDR3 sequence is 16 residues long. The CDR3 DNA is TGTGCCAGCAGCTTAGAACTAGCGGGGTCCCAAGAGACCCAGTACTTC. Translation: CASSLELAGSQETQYF. Full variable domain (missing parts from reference TRBV11-2 and TRBJ2-5): EAGVAQSPRYKIIEKRQSVAFWCNPISGHATLYWYQQILGQGPKLLIQFQNNGVVDDSQLPKDRFSAERLKGVDSTLKIQPAKLEDSAVYLCASSLELAGSQETQYFGPGTRLLVL.

This clonotype was detected only once. V and J are TRBV7-9 and TRBJ2-1; D is unclear. The CDR3 runs to 14 residues. Trimming cost V 5 bases and J 7 bases, with 15 bases left between them. Germline-derived CDR1 and CDR2 are SEHNR and FQNEAQ (reference sequence). The CDR3 region is CASSEGPSSNEQFF. The CDR3 DNA follows: TGTGCCAGCAGCGAAGGACCTTCTTCGAATGAGCAGTTCTTC.

The CDR3 loop reads CAISELAGQYF. In nucleotides, the CDR3 is TGTGCCATCAGTGAGTTGGCTGGGCAGTACTTC. The rearrangement uses TRBV10-3 and TRBJ2-7; D is undetermined. There are 11 residues in the CDR3. V was pared by 1 base and J by 9 bases, with 7 bases between. Looked up from germline, CDR1 is ENHRY and CDR2 is SYGVKD.

V usage is TRBV29-1 and J usage is TRBJ2-1; either TRBD1 or TRBD2 may supply D (5 bases each). Trimming took off 4 bases at V and 0 bases at J, with 16 bases between the two ends. The germline CDR1 and CDR2 sequences are SQVTM and ANQGSEA. This CDR3 contains 16 residues. Here the CDR3 reads CSVVGPLSSSYNEQFF. The CDR3, as DNA: TGCAGCGTTGTGGGACCACTTTCGAGCTCCTACAATGAGCAGTTCTTC.

CDR3 nucleotides: TGTGCCAGCAAGGAACGTAGCGGGGGGGCGGGGGTGTATGAGCAGTTCTTC. Translation gives CASKERSGGAGVYEQFF. The chain couples TRBV2 to TRBJ2-1; 11 bases agree with TRBD2. Trimming at V came to 7 bases and at J to 8 bases, leaving 16 bases not matched to a gene. Germline-derived CDR1 and CDR2 are SNHLY and FYNNEI. The CDR3 is 17 residues long. Full variable domain (outside the CDR3, taken from reference TRBV2 and TRBJ2-1): EPEVTQTPSHQVTQMGQEVILRCVPISNHLYFYWYRQILGQKVEFLVSFYNNEISEKSEIFDDQFSVERPDGSNFTLKIRSTKLEDSAMYFCASKERSGGAGVYEQFFGPGTRLTVL.

This clonotype came up once. V usage is TRBV13 and J usage is TRBJ1-5, with no clear D. Trimming took 2 bases from V and 5 from J, leaving 10 bases between them. Germline V lookup: CDR1 PRHDT, CDR2 FYEKMQ (reference sequence). The CDR3 totals 14 residues. The chain's CDR3 is CASSLREQHQPQHF. CDR3 DNA sequence: TGTGCCAGCAGCTTACGGGAGCAACATCAGCCCCAGCATTTT.

The chain recombines TRBV29-1 with TRBJ2-3; no definite D call. Trimming shortened V by 7 bases and J by 4 bases, and 18 bases separated the two germline ends. CDR1 SQVTM and CDR2 ANQGSEA come from the germline V gene. The CDR3 has 14 amino acids. CDR3 protein: CSARVVAAPDTQYF. The CDR3 DNA reads as TGCAGCGCAAGGGTAGTGGCGGCGCCAGATACGCAGTATTTT.

J is TRBJ2-1 and V is TRBV6-5, with D unresolved. Germline V gene lookup returns CDR1 MNHEY and CDR2 SVGAGI. Trimming left V 6 bases short and J 6 bases short, with 12 bases between. This CDR3 is built from 13 residues. The CDR3 protein is CASRPSRPNEQFF. In DNA form, the CDR3 reads TGTGCCAGCAGACCCTCGAGGCCCAATGAGCAGTTCTTC.

V gene TRBV29-1 combines with J gene TRBJ1-6; D gene uncertain. Germline V gene data show CDR1 as SQVTM and CDR2 as ANQGSEA. The length of the CDR3 is 13 residues. V was trimmed by 7 bases and J by 0 bases, leaving 7 bases between them. The chain's CDR3 is CSAGSSYNSPLHF. CDR3 in DNA: TGCAGCGCTGGGAGCTCCTATAATTCACCCCTCCACTTT.

In its sample, this clonotype was seen a few times. One junction end does not reproduce the germline sequence, and a read error may be involved. The CDR3 DNA reads as TGTAGTGCCTCGACAAGCTATGGCTACACCTTC. Its protein product is CSASTSYGYTF. The V and J genes are TRBV20-1 and TRBJ1-2; D is ambiguous. CDR3 length: 11 amino acids. Germline V gives CDR1 DFQATT, CDR2 SNEGSKA (reference sequence).

The chain recombines TRBV7-9 with TRBJ1-5; D is uncertain. CDR3 length: 17 residues. The germline V gene encodes CDR1 SEHNR and CDR2 FQNEAQ (reference sequence). Trimming left V 5 bases short and J 7 bases short, with 24 bases between. The CDR3 region is CASSRVGLTDPGQPQHF. CDR3 DNA sequence: TGTGCCAGCAGCCGAGTCGGTCTCACCGACCCGGGGCAGCCCCAGCATTTT.

The V and J genes are TRBV5-1 and TRBJ2-1; perhaps TRBD2 as D (6 bases). The J call may be incorrect, as the DNA end agrees better with TRBJ2-7. Per germline, CDR1 SGHRS and CDR2 YFSETQ. The CDR3 spans 16 residues. The CDR3 is CASSLEGLTSSNEQYF. CDR3 sequence (DNA): TGCGCCAGCAGCTTGGAGGGACTTACCTCCTCCAATGAGCAGTACTTC.

The chain uses TRBV10-3 and TRBJ2-5, with unresolved D. The CDR3 is 15 amino acids. Trimming took 0 bases from V and 2 from J, leaving 10 bases between them. Germline-derived CDR1 and CDR2 are ENHRY and SYGVKD. CDR3 sequence reads: CAISESTSHQETQYF. CDR3 DNA: TGTGCCATCAGTGAGTCGACGTCACATCAAGAGACCCAGTACTTC.

A word on this clonotype: An end of the junction differs from the germline gene, which may be a read error. The rearrangement uses TRBV5-6 and TRBJ2-4; 11 bases are shared with TRBD2. Germline V gene lookup returns CDR1 SGHDT and CDR2 YYEEEE. CDR3 size: 17 residues. The CDR3 sequence: CASSSVGLAVAKNIQYF. CDR3 DNA: TGTGCCAGCAGCTCGGTGGGACTAGCGGTAGCCAAGAACATTCAGTACTTC.

This clonotype was seen more than once but under ten times. Here the CDR3 DNA reads TGCAGTGCTAGAGATCCGAGCGGGGGGGCAGCAGATACGCAGTATTTT. Encoded protein: CSARDPSGGAADTQYF. The V gene is TRBV20-1, the J gene TRBJ2-3, with 10 bases matching TRBD2. The ends lost 0 bases at V and 4 bases at J; junction bases unmatched: 7. This CDR3 is built from 16 residues. The germline CDR1 and CDR2 sequences are DFQATT and SNEGSKA (reference sequence).

With regard to this clonotype: The germline gene is not matched at one end of the junction; a read error may be the cause. V and J are TRBV15 and TRBJ1-2, with D perhaps TRBD1 (6 bases). The CDR3 length is 14 residues. CDR1 and CDR2 from the germline V gene are LNHNV and YYDKDF (reference sequence). The chain's CDR3 is CATSRGQSFYGYTF. CDR3 bases: TGTGCCACCAGTAGAGGACAGTCCTTCTATGGCTACACCTTC.

This clonotype was detected a few times. The V call is TRBV10-3, the J call TRBJ2-3; unclear D gene. Germline assignment: CDR1 ENHRY and CDR2 SYGVKD. This CDR3 has 13 residues. V gave up 3 bases and J gave up 4 bases, with 8 bases separating them. The CDR3 spells CAISDGSADTQYF. CDR3 sequence (DNA): TGTGCCATCAGTGATGGGTCGGCAGATACGCAGTATTTT.

The genes are TRBV10-2 and TRBJ1-1; D ambiguous. The CDR3 is 15 residues long. The germline gives CDR1 WSHSY, CDR2 SAAADI. Trimming stripped 3 bases from V and 5 bases from J, with 16 bases between. The CDR3 DNA reads TGCGCCAGCAGTGATACGGGTATCGGGAGGACTGAAGCTTTCTTT. This sequence encodes CASSDTGIGRTEAFF.

The rearrangement joins TRBV20-1 to TRBJ2-5; 11 nucleotides match TRBD2. The end of the DNA aligns better with TRBJ2-7, so the J call may be wrong. CDR3 size: 14 residues. Germline CDR1 DFQATT, CDR2 SNEGSKA (reference sequence). CDR3 coding DNA: TGCAGTGCCCCCCTTACTAGCGGGGGCCACGAGCAGTACTTC. Encoded protein: CSAPLTSGGHEQYF.

This chain joins TRBV20-1 and TRBJ2-7, with D unresolved. The germline V gene has CDR1 DFQATT and CDR2 SNEGSKA (reference sequence). The CDR3 loop spans 13 amino acids. V lost 0 bases to trimming and J lost 3 bases, with 9 bases between them. DNA of the CDR3: TGCAGTGCTAGAGACCCGGGCTGCTACGAGCAGTACTTC. Protein product: CSARDPGCYEQYF.

This chain uses TRBV10-3 with TRBJ2-5; maybe TRBD2 (5 bases). CDR1 and CDR2 from the germline V gene are ENHRY and SYGVKD. The CDR3 is made up of 17 amino acids. The germline V and J ends were trimmed by 11 bases and 3 bases, with 28 bases remaining between them. Here the CDR3 DNA reads TGTGCCTTTCTAAAGAGTGTTTGTCTAGCACGCAAAGAGACCCAGTACTTC. Its translation is CAFLKSVCLARKETQYF.